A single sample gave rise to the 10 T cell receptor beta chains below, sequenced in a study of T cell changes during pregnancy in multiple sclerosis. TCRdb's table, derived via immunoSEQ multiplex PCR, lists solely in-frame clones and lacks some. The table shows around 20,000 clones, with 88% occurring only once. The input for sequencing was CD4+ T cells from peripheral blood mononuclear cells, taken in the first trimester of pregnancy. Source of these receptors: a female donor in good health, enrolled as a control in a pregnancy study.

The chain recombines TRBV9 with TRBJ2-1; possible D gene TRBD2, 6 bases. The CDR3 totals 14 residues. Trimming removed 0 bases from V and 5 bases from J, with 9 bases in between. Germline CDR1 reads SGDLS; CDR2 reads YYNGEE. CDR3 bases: TGTGCCAGCAGCGTAGGGCGGGGCAACAATGAGCAGTTCTTC. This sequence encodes CASSVGRGNNEQFF.

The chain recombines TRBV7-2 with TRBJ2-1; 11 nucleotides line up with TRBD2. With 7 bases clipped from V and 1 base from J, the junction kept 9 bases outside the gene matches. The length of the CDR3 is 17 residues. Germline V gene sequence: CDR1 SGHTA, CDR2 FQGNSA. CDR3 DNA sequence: TGTGCCAGCACGGGTAGCGGGGGGGCCTGGTCCTACAATGAGCAGTTCTTC. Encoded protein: CASTGSGGAWSYNEQFF.

The CDR3 DNA reads TGTGCCAGCAGTTACGGCAGGGAGGGTGGCTACACCTTC. Its translation is CASSYGREGGYTF. The chain couples TRBV6-5 to TRBJ1-2; D is possibly TRBD1 (5 bases). Germline V gene data show CDR1 as MNHEY and CDR2 as SVGAGI. The CDR3 is 13 amino acids. V was trimmed by 2 bases and J by 7 bases, leaving 11 bases between them.

Here the CDR3 reads CASSSGLAGVDEQFF. CDR3 nucleotide sequence: TGTGCCAGTAGTTCCGGACTAGCGGGAGTCGATGAGCAGTTCTTC. This rearrangement joins TRBV19 to TRBJ2-1, with 13 nucleotides matching TRBD2. The CDR3 loop spans 15 amino acids. With 5 bases clipped from V and 8 bases from J, the junction kept 6 bases outside the gene matches. Germline assignment: CDR1 LNHDA and CDR2 SQIVND (reference sequence). The full variable domain, with the rest looked up from reference TRBV19 and TRBJ2-1, is DGGITQSPKYLFRKEGQNVTLSCEQNLNHDAMYWYRQDPGQGLRLIYYSQIVNDFQKGDIAEGYSVSREKKESFPLTVTSAQKNPTAFYLCASSSGLAGVDEQFFGPGTRLTVL.

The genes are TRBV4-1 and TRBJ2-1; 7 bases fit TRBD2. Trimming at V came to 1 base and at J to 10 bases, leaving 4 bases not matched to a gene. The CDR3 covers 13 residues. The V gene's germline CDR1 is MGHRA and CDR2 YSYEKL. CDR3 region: CASSQVGRDEQFF. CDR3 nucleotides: TGCGCCAGCAGCCAAGTTGGGAGGGACGAGCAGTTCTTC.

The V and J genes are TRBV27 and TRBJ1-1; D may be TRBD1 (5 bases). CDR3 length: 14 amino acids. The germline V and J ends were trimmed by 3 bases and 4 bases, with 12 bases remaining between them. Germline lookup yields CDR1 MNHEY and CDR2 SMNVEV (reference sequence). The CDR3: CASSFQGSGTEAFF. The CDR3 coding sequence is TGTGCCAGCAGTTTTCAGGGTAGTGGCACTGAAGCTTTCTTT.

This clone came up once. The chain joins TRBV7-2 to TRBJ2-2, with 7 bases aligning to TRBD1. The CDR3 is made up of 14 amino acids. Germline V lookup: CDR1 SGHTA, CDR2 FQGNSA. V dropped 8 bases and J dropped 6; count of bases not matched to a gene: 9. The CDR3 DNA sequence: TGTGCCAGCTCCGGGACCCAGGGGGCCGGGGAGCTGTTTTTT. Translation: CASSGTQGAGELFF.

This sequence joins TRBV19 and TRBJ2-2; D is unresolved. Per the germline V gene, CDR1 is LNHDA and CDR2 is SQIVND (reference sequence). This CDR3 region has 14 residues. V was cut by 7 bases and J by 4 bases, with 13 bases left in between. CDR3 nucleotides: TGTGCCAGTAACCTAGATCGTGGCACCGGGGAGCTGTTTTTT. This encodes CASNLDRGTGELFF.

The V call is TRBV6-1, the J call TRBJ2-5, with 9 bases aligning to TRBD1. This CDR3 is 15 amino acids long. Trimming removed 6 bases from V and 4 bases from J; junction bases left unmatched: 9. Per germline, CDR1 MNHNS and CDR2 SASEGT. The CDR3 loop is CASREQGAYRETQYF. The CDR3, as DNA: TGTGCCAGCAGGGAACAGGGGGCTTACCGAGAGACCCAGTACTTC.

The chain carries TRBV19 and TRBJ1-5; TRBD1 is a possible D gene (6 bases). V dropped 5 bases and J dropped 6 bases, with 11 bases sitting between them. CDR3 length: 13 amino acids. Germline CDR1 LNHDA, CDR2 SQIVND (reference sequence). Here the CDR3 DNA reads TGTGCCAGTAGTTCAAGGGGGTTTCAGCCCCAGCATTTT. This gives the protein CASSSRGFQPQHF.